This TCR beta chain is drawn from a study of radiotherapy plus CTLA-4 blockade in lung cancer (dated 2018 in TCRdb). With respect to the entire study: Objective responses occurred in more than 15% of enrolled patients, and about 33% achieved disease control.

The germline V gene sets CDR1 to MGHDK and CDR2 to SYGVNS. The germline ends are 12 bases apart after V is trimmed by 4 bases and J by 0 bases. CDR3 length: 15 amino acids, cysteine to phenylalanine. Here the CDR3 DNA is all that survives: 45 bases in frame from base 1. The library relied on the immunoSEQ multiplex PCR assay. Imported from immuneACCESS, the table was reduced by TCRdb to in-frame sequences with V and J called. These copies leave out some clones; in studies compared against another copy, an unresolved V gene accounts for under half, and the cause of the remainder is not known. This sample gives some 64,000 clones in total; approximately 80% of them show up just once. The ten largest clones take up about 4.5% of the sample. General study outcomes and caveats: After treatment with radiotherapy and ipilimumab, TCR clones that originated in tumors expanded in peripheral blood. The strongest predictors of response, as reported, were early dynamic changes in blood T cell clones along with a rise in serum interferon-beta after radiation.

Regarding this clone: Which antigen it targets is not known. No quality values exist for individual bases; no much larger clone is one base distant.

Focal radiation therapy combined with CTLA-4 blockade (ipilimumab) was tested in patients with chemo-refractory metastatic non-small-cell lung cancer. The chain is assembled from TRBV25-1 and TRBJ1-1; the D gene cannot be named for sure. The source material was peripheral blood, sampled from a patient treated with radiotherapy plus ipilimumab. The receptor comes from a human donor with non-small cell lung cancer who had a complete response to radiotherapy plus ipilimumab. The CDR3: CASSAHLGLNTEAFF. The nucleotide sequence reads TGTGCCAGCAGTGCGCACTTGGGGTTGAACACTGAAGCTTTCTTT.